This T cell receptor beta chain appears in the sequencing data of a study of shared clonotypes between healthy human individuals (dated by TCRdb to about 2020). In the study overall: The cohort comprised a couple of women and a few men aged 18 to 49 years. Per donor, leukapheresis produced somewhere between about 0.8 and 9 billion PBMCs. For each donor, CD4 naive and CD4 memory were each given three plates, CD8 naive was given two plates, and CD8 memory was given one plate. Blood TCR repertoires of several healthy adults were deeply sequenced to estimate repertoire size and the extent of clonotype sharing between individuals. Different laboratories and diverse techniques were used to prepare libraries and sequence TCR repertoires, to increase sequencing depth and limit assay-specific biases.

CD8 naive samples were obtained by positive selection for CCR7 among CD45RO-negative cells, yielding a CD45RA+CCR7+ population from which TemRA cells were excluded. Donors were healthy HIV-negative adults with no recently reported acute infections or vaccinations. Every donor was a Caucasian adult residing in Nashville, Tennessee, USA. Blood was collected by leukapheresis, and PBMCs were isolated by Ficoll-Histopaque density gradient centrifugation and then cryopreserved in liquid nitrogen vapor phase. Purity and quantity of every magnetically sorted T cell population were checked by analytical flow cytometry. Each sorted fraction had its genomic DNA isolated and then quantified by UV absorbance on a Nanodrop 2000c. The paper's findings and limits, for the study overall: When several donors were compared, the shared fraction of clonotypes was 5% to 6.5% for naive CD4, roughly 3.3% for naive CD8, about 2.4% for memory CD4, and under 0.5% for memory CD8. Sampling was limited to blood, and TCR repertoires in tissue likely differ from TCR repertoires in blood. Estimated clonotype richness was generally larger for naive than for memory subsets. Rarefaction of sorted-subset datasets indicated incomplete sequencing despite the large sequencing depth. Compared with non-shared clonotypes, clonotypes shared by all four sorted-subset donors had higher generation probabilities. The genetic and exposure-history diversity represented was limited by the small number of donors. Pairwise subsampling indicated that sequencing depth was expected to affect the degree of clonotype sharing among donors.

From the cysteine through the phenylalanine, the CDR3 covers 13 amino acids. Only CDR3 DNA is held: 39 bases, read in frame from base 1. The germline V gene (reference sequence) yields MNHEY for CDR1 and SMNVEV for CDR2. V loses 5 bases, J loses 4 bases, and the germline ends lie 9 bases apart. This clone was observed once. What this receptor recognizes is not known. No much larger clone is present one base from it, and per-base qualities are unavailable. TCR CDR3 regions were amplified from genomic DNA by multiplex PCR using the deep immunoSEQ assay. Genomic DNA extracted from each cell subset was distributed evenly over all wells of several immunoSEQ 96-well plates, and each plate served as one replicate. For sorted subsets, 200 to 250 ng of genomic DNA, equivalent to 25,000 to 30,000 T cell genomes, went into each replicate PCR. Purified libraries were measured with a Qubit 3.0 fluorometer, size-checked on a Bioanalyzer 2100, and measured again with the KAPA Library Quantification kit. Every immunoSEQ 96-well plate was sequenced on a separate single-read 150-cycle Illumina NextSeq 550 flow cell. Processing in the source paper ran as follows. Because only junctional sequences without quality scores were contained in the immunoSEQ output, filtering matching that applied to full-length reads could not be performed. To assign V/J genes and CDR3, sequences were annotated against IMGT germline references using PyIR, a Python wrapper for IgBLAST v1.9. Reads were removed for weak V/J assignments (E-value above 1e-6), missing CDR3, stop codons, out-of-frame junctions, or ambiguous translated residues. V3J clonotypes were defined by identical inferred V gene, J gene, and CDR3 amino acid sequence. To compute the percentage overlap between repertoires, the number of shared unique clonotypes was divided by the size of the smaller repertoire. RTK rarefaction, the Chao1 estimator, and Recon v2.1 estimates of unobserved clonotypes were used to assess repertoire richness. For all TCRbeta clonotypes obtained by the gDNA method from a few donors, generation probabilities were computed with OLGA. Held by TCRdb, this immuneACCESS table contains in-frame sequences only and omits some clones. Under half of the omission traces to an unresolved V gene where checked; the cause of the rest is unknown. That table furnishes V, J and clone size, whereas the DNA furnished D and trimming. A total of over 2 million clones appear in this sample, over 85% of them only once. The top ten hold roughly 1% of the sample.

This TCR came from a man younger than 35 in good health. The sequence is built from TRBV27 and TRBJ2-1; the D gene cannot be named for sure. Material for sequencing was naive CD8+ T cells sorted from blood. The cell subset or site label corresponds to: CD45RA+CCR7+. CDR3 loop: CASSPQEYNEQFF. The nucleotide sequence reads as follows: TGTGCCAGCAGTCCCCAGGAGTACAATGAGCAGTTCTTC.